The present T cell receptor (beta chain) was sequenced within a study of blood T cell repertoires in COVID-19 (dated by TCRdb to 2020 to 2022). About the study as a whole: The collaborator samples originated in the United States, Italy and Spain and spanned the acute and convalescent phases of COVID-19. The material from the prospective study consisted of cDNA or gDNA derived from T cells, B-cell-depleted T cells, or PBMCs. The dataset comprised deeply sampled blood TCRbeta repertoires from subjects exposed to, actively infected with, or recovered from COVID-19. A freely available public database, intended as a resource for researchers studying the immune response to SARS-CoV-2, is where the repertoires were released. The samples were drawn from the first 160 participants of the ongoing ImmuneRACE study and from 1,254 subjects provided by 6 global collaborators. Nearly every sample came with metadata listing a de-identified subject ID, COVID-19 status, age in years and sex. HLA class I and class II types, where available, came from metadata supplied by the sample provider rather than from assay-based typing. What the work shows at the level of the full study, not this receptor alone: How much clinical and demographic metadata was included differed by source and by participant, and the metadata was provided uncurated.

Points on this clone: Its antigen specificity is not known. Base qualities are not at hand, and no much larger clone is one base apart.

One collaborating source in Seattle enrolled patients during active infection and followed them longitudinally through the course of disease. Whole blood was collected in K2EDTA tubes by collaborating institutions according to the institutions' own protocols. For TCRbeta analysis, collaborators shipped samples as frozen whole blood, isolated PBMCs, or DNA extracted from either of those sample types. TCRbeta CDR3 regions were amplified from genomic DNA by means of the immunoSEQ Assay, a bias-controlled multiplex PCR. The paper's data handling went like this. The number of nucleated cells in each sample was estimated by amplification of reference gene primers within the assay. To quantify the absolute abundance of each unique TCRbeta CDR3 rearrangement, sequence reads were collapsed and filtered. For each sample, productive Simpson clonality was calculated by taking the square root of Simpson's diversity index across productive rearrangements. Sourced from immuneACCESS, this table was stored by TCRdb with only in-frame sequences that have V and J called. A share of the clones is absent; for the studies checked, an unresolved V gene accounts for under half, and the remainder has no known explanation. D and trimming come from the DNA, and the V and J calls and clone size come from that table. The sample records hundreds of thousands of clones, approximately 86% of which are singletons. 7% to 7.5% of the sample belongs to the ten largest clones.

Specimen: peripheral blood. This TCR was sampled from a woman aged 55 to 70 with COVID-19, enrolled during active disease.

The CDR3 amino acid sequence is: CASSQEYGTSGNNEQFF. Here is the DNA: TGTGCCAGCAGCCAAGAGTACGGGACTAGCGGCAACAATGAGCAGTTCTTC. The rearrangement combines TRBV3-1 (or the pseudogene TRBV3-2) with TRBJ2-1; the junction holds 11 bases that match TRBD2. V has 0 bases trimmed and J has 5 bases trimmed; junction bases matching no gene number 6. Inclusive of the bounding cysteine and phenylalanine, the CDR3 is 17 residues long. This entry keeps only the CDR3 DNA: 51 bases, framed from base 1. The CDR1 and CDR2 encoded by the germline V gene (reference sequence) are LGHDT and YNNKEL.